This T cell receptor beta chain was captured by sequencing in a study of OX40 agonist ivuxolimab in advanced cancers. Study summary: Patients undergoing dose escalation presented with hepatocellular carcinoma, melanoma, renal cell or head and neck cancer. Age averaged around 54 years (range about 20 to 80), and more than 80% were male. Study results and limitations: By week 6 at 0.1 to 3.0 mg/kg, blood CD4+ and CD8+ T cells had expanded clonally. Partial responders treated at 0.1-3.0 mg/kg exhibited clonal expansion among the lowest measured.

Points on this clone: Its antigen remains unidentified.

In germline, CDR1 is MNHEY, CDR2 SVGAGI. The CDR3 totals 15 residues. V lost 5 bases to trimming and J lost 2 bases, with 15 bases between them. Sequencing was performed with immunoSEQ multiplex PCR; in TCRdb, only in-frame clones are kept and a portion is missing. Altogether under 80,000 clones are present, 65% to 85% being singletons, with the ten largest covering approximately 1%. This clonotype was sampled from an adult with an advanced solid tumor such as melanoma, head and neck, liver or kidney cancer. The sample was CD4+ or CD8+ T cells sorted from blood, taken in a trial of the OX40 agonist ivuxolimab. V gene TRBV6-5 combines with J gene TRBJ1-1; D gene unclear. CDR3 sequence reads: CASSGPSFGNTEAFF. The CDR3 coding sequence is TGTGCCAGCAGTGGCCCGAGTTTTGGCAACACTGAAGCTTTCTTT.